This TCR beta chain was captured by sequencing in a study of T-cell reconstitution after alpha-beta-depleted transplantation in children. This clonotype has more than one count but fewer than ten. CDR1 SGHAT and CDR2 FQNNGV come from the germline V gene. This CDR3 spans 19 amino acids. V lost 5 bases and J lost 0; bases outside the gene matches: 10. Using unique molecular identifiers, the investigators prepared the TCRbeta library. TCRdb called the PCR reads again in MiXCR, with one record for every CDR3 protein. The table records around 400,000 distinct CDR3 sequences, about 11% of them present only once.

The chain recombines TRBV11-2 with TRBJ2-3; 14 bases are shared with TRBD2. The clonotype comes from a human donor who donated a stem cell graft to a child with acute myeloid leukemia. Sequencing used PBMCs from the stem cell graft donor, obtained from the stem cell graft. CDR3 nucleotides: TGTGCCAGCAGCATAATAGCCGGGACTAGCGGGGGTAGCACAGATACGCAGTATTTT. Its translation: CASSIIAGTSGGSTDTQYF.